This entry concerns a single T cell receptor beta chain. Clones were sequenced by immunoSEQ multiplex PCR, and TCRdb holds only the in-frame ones, with some missing. Of 70,000 to 100,000 clones listed, over 85% were seen once; the top ten hold 6.5%. These data belong to a study of siplizumab effects on memory and regulatory T cells. Germline V gives CDR1 SGHRS, CDR2 YFSETQ. V gave up 3 bases and J gave up 6 bases; unmatched junction bases: 11. This CDR3 is 18 amino acids long. This receptor was identified in a human donor in good health. The V gene is TRBV5-1, the J gene TRBJ2-1; 14 bases line up with TRBD2. The sequenced sample consisted of CD8+ T cells sorted from blood. Here the CDR3 reads CASSYYPTSGGASNEQFF. The CDR3 DNA follows: TGCGCCAGCAGCTATTACCCGACTAGCGGGGGGGCTTCCAATGAGCAGTTCTTC.